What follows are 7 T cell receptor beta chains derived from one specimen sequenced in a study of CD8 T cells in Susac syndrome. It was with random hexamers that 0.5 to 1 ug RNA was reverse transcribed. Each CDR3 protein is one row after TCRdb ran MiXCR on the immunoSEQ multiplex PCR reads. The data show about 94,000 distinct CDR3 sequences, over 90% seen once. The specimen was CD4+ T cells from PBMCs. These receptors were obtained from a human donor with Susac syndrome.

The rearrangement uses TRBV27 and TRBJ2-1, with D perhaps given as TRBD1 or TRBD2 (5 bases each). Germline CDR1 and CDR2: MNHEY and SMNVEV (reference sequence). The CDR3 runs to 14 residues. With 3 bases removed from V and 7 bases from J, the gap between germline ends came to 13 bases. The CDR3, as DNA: TGTGCCAGCAGTTTGGGGGATGCGGGTAATGAGCAGTTCTTC. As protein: CASSLGDAGNEQFF.

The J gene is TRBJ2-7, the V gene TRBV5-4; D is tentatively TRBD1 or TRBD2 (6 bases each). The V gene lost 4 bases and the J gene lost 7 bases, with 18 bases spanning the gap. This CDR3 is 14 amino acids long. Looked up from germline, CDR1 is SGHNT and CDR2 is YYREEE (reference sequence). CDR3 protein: CASSINRGGREQYF. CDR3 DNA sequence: TGTGCCAGCAGCATTAATCGAGGGGGGCGAGAGCAGTACTTC.

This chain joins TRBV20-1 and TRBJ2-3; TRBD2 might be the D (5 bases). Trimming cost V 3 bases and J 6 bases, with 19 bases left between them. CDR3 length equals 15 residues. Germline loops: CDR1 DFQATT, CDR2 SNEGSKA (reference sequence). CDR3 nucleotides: TGCAGTGCTAGGGGGAGCGTCGGAAAGGGTGATACGCAGTATTTT. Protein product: CSARGSVGKGDTQYF.

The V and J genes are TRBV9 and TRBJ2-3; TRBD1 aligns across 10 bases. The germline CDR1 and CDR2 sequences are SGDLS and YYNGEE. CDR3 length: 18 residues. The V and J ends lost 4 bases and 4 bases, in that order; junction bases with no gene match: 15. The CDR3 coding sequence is TGTGCCAGCAGCCCCTTTGCCGGGACAGGGGCGACGGCAGATACGCAGTATTTT. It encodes CASSPFAGTGATADTQYF.

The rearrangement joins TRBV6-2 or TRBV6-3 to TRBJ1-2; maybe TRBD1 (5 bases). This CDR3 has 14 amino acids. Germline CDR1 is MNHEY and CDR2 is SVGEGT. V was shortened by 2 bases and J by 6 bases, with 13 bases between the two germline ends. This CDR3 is CASSYRAGQDGYTF. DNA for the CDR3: TGTGCCAGCAGTTACCGGGCAGGGCAGGATGGCTACACCTTC.

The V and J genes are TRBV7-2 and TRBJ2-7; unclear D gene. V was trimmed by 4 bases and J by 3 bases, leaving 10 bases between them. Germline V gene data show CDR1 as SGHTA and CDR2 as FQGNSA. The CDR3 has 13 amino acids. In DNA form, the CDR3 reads TGTGCCAGCAGCTGGAACAGCCTCTACGAGCAGTACTTC. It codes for CASSWNSLYEQYF.

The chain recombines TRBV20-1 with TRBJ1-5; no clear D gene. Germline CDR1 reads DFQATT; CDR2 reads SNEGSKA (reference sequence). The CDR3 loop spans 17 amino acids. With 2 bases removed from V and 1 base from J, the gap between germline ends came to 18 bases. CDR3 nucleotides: TGCAGTGCTAGACCTCATGGGAACGGGGTAAGCAATCAGCCCCAGCATTTT. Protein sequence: CSARPHGNGVSNQPQHF.